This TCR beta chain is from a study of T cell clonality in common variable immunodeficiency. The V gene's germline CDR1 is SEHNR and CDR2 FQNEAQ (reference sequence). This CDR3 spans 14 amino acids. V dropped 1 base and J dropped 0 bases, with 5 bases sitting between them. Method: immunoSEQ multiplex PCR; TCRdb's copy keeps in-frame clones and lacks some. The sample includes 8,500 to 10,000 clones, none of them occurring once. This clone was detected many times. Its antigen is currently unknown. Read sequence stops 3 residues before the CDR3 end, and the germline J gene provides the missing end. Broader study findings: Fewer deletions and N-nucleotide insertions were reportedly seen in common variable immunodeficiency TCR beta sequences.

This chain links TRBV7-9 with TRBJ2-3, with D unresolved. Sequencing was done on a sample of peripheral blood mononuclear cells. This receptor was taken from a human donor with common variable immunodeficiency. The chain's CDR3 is CASSLGLSTDTQYF. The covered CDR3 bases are TGTGCCAGCAGCTTAGGGCTTAGCACAGATACG.